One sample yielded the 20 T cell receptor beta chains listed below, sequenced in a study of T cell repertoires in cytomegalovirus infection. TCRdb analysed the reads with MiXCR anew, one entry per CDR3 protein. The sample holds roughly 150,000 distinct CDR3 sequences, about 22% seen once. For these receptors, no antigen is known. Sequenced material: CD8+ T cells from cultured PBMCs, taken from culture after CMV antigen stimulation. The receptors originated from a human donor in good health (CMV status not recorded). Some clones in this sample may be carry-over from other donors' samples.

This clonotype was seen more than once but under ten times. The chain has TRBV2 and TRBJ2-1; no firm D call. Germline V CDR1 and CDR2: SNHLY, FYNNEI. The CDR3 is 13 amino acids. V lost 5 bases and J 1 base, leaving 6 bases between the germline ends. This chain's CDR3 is CASSWPSYNEQFF. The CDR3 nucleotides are TGTGCCAGCAGTTGGCCTTCCTACAATGAGCAGTTCTTC. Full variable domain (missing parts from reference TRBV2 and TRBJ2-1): EPEVTQTPSHQVTQMGQEVILRCVPISNHLYFYWYRQILGQKVEFLVSFYNNEISEKSEIFDDQFSVERPDGSNFTLKIRSTKLEDSAMYFCASSWPSYNEQFFGPGTRLTVL.

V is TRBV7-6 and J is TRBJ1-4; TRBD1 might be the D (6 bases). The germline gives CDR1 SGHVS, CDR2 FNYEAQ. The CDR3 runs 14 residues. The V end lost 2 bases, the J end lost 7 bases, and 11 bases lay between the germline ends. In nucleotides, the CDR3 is TGTGCCAGCAGCTTAAGGCAGGGGAGTGAAAAACTGTTTTTT. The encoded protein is CASSLRQGSEKLFF.

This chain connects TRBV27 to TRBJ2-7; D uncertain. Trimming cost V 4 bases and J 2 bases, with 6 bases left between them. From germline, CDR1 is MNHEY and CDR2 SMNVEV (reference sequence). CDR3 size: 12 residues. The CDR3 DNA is TGTGCCAGCAGTTCTAGGCCCTACGAGCAGTACTTC. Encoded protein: CASSSRPYEQYF.

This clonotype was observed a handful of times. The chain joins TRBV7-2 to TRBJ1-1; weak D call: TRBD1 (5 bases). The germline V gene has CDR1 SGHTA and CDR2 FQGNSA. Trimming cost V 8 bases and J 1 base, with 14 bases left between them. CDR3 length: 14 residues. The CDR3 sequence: CASDSSGRNTEAFF. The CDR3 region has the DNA TGTGCCAGCGACAGTTCAGGGAGGAACACTGAAGCTTTCTTT.

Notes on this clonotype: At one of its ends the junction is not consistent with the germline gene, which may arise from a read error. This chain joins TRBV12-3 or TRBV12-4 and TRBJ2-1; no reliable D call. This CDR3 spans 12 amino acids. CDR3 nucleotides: TGTGCCAGCAGTTTTGTCTACGATGAGCAGTTCTTC. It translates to CASSFVYDEQFF.

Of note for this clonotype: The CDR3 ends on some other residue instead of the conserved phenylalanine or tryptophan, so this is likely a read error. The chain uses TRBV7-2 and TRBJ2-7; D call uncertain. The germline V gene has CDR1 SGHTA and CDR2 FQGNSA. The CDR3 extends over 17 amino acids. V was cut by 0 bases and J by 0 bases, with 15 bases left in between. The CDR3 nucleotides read TGTGCCAGCAGCTTAGCGCGCCCAGGCCTCCGCTCCTACGAGCAGTACTAC. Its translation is CASSLARPGLRSYEQYY.

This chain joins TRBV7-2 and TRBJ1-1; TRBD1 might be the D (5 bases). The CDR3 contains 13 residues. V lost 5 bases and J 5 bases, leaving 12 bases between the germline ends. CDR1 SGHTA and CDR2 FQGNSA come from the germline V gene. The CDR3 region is CASSLWGGTEAFF. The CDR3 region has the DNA TGTGCCAGCAGCCTATGGGGGGGTACTGAAGCTTTCTTT. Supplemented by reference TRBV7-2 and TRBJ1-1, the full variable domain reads GAGVSQSPSNKVTEKGKDVELRCDPISGHTALYWYRQSLGQGLEFLIYFQGNSAPDKSGLPSDRFSAERTGGSVSTLTIQRTQQEDSAVYLCASSLWGGTEAFFGQGTRLTVV.

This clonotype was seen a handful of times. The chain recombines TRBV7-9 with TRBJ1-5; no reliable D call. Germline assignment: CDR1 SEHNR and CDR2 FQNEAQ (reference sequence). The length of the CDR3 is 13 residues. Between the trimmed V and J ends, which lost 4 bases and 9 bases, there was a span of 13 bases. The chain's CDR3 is CASSSDGLGPQHF. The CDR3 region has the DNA TGTGCCAGCAGCTCCGACGGCCTAGGGCCCCAGCATTTT.

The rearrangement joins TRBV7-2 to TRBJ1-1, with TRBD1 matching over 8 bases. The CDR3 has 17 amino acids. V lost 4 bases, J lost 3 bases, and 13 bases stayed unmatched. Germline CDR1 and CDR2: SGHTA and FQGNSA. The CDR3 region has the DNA TGTGCCAGCAGCTCGGACAGGGCCCACCGTGCGGACACTGAAGCTTTCTTT. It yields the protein CASSSDRAHRADTEAFF.

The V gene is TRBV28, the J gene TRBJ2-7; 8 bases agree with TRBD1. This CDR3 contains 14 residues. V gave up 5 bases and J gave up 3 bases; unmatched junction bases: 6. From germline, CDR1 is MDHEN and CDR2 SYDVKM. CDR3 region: CASSPDREVYEQYF. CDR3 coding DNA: TGTGCCAGCAGTCCGGACAGGGAAGTCTACGAGCAGTACTTC.

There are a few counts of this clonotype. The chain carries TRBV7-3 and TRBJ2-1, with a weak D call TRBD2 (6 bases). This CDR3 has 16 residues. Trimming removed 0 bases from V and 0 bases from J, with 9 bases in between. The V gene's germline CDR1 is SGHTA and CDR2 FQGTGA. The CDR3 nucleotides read TGTGCCAGCAGCTTAACGGGGGGAGACTCCTACAATGAGCAGTTCTTC. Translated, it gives CASSLTGGDSYNEQFF.

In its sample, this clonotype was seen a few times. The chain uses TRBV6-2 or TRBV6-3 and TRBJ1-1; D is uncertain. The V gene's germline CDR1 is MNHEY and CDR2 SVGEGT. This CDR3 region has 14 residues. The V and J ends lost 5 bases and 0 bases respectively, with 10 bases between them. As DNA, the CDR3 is TGTGCCAGCAGTCTCGACCAACTGAACACTGAAGCTTTCTTT. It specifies CASSLDQLNTEAFF.

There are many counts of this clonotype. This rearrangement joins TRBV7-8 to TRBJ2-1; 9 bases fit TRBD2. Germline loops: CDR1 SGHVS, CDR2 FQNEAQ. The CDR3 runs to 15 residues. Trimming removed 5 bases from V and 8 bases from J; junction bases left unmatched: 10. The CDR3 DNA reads TGTGCCAGCAGCCCCGGGGTAGCGGGAGCCCATGAGCAGTTCTTC. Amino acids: CASSPGVAGAHEQFF.

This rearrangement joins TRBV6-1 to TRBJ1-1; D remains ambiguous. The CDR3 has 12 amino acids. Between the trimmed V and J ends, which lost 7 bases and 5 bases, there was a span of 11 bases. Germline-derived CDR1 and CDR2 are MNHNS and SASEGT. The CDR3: CASNWPQTEAFF. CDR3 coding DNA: TGTGCCAGCAACTGGCCCCAAACTGAAGCTTTCTTT.

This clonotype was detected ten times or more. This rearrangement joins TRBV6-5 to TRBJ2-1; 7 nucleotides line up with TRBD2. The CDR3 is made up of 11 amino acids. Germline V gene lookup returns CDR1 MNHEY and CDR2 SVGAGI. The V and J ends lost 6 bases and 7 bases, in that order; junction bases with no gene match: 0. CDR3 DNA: TGTGCCAGCAGGGGGGGGAATGAGCAGTTCTTC. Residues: CASRGGNEQFF.

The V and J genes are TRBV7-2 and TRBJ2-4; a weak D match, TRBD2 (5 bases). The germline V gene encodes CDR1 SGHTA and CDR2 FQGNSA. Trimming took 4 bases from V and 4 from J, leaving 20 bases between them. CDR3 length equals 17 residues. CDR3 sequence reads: CASSSRRSPSQKNIQYF. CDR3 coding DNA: TGTGCCAGCAGCTCACGACGCAGTCCTAGCCAGAAAAACATTCAGTACTTC.

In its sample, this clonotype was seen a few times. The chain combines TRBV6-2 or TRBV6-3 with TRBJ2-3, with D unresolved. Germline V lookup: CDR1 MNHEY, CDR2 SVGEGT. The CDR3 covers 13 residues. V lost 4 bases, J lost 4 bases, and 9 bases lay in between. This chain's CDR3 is CASSFIPADTQYF. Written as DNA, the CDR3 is TGTGCCAGCAGTTTCATCCCCGCAGATACGCAGTATTTT.

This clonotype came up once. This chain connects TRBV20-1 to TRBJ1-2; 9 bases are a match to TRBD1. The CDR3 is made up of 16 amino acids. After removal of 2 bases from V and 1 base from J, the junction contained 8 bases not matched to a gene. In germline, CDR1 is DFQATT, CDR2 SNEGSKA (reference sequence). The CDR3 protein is CSARKDGTGHNYGYTF. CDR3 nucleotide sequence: TGCAGTGCTAGAAAAGACGGGACAGGGCATAACTATGGCTACACCTTC.

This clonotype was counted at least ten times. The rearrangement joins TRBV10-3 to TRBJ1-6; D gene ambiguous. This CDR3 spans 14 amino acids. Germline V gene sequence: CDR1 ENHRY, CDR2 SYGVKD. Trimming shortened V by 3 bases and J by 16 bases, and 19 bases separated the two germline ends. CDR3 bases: TGTGCCATCAGTGAAAGCTCAGAGGGTTCGGGGCTCCACTTT. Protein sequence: CAISESSEGSGLHF.

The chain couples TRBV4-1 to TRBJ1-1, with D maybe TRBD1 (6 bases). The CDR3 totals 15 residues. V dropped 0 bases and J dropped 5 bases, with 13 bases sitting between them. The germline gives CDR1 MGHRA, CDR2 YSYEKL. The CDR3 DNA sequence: TGCGCCAGCAGCCAAGATTTGGGGGGCATAACTGAAGCTTTCTTT. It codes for CASSQDLGGITEAFF.